This TCR beta chain was observed in a study of shared clonotypes between healthy human individuals. About the research overall: Plates per donor: three CD4 naive, three CD4 memory, two CD8 naive, one CD8 memory.

The protocol was immunoSEQ multiplex PCR, while the TCRdb copy is restricted to in-frame clones and leaves out a portion. The sample has about 1 million clones; 75% are singletons. V lost 2 bases to trimming and J lost 6 bases; unmatched junction nucleotides: 1. This CDR3 has 13 residues. Germline lookup yields CDR1 LNHDA and CDR2 SQIVND (reference sequence). This clone has just a few counts. Antigen: not known. Within the sample, other DNA sequences also encode this same CDR3. Findings and limits, study-wide: Sequencing depth was expected to affect clonotype sharing among donors.

Recent acute infections and vaccinations were absent in the healthy HIV-negative adult donors. The chain has TRBV19 and TRBJ2-1; 7 bases fit TRBD1. The receptor comes from a young man in good health. The sequencing input was memory CD4+ T cells sorted from blood. Subset of the sample: CD45RA-negative fraction. CDR3 region: CASSIRQGNEQFF. CDR3 bases: TGTGCCAGTAGTATAAGACAGGGCAATGAGCAGTTCTTC.